The subject of this entry is one T cell receptor (beta chain). The sample belongs to a study of blood T cell repertoires in COVID-19. Across the study: PBMCs, B-cell-depleted T cells, or T cells provided the cDNA or gDNA that made up the material.

This CDR3 spans 18 amino acids. From germline, CDR1 is MGHDK and CDR2 SYGVNS. Trimming removed 4 bases from V and 7 bases from J; junction bases left unmatched: 17. This study enrolled people aged about 18 to 100 from around 26 US geographic areas. The repertoire was sequenced with immunoSEQ multiplex PCR; TCRdb's copy has only in-frame clones and lacks some. The table has hundreds of thousands of clones, around 84% seen once. Sequencing was done on a sample of PBMCs or T cells enriched from blood (not recorded which). J is TRBJ2-2 and V is TRBV25-1; 8 bases line up with TRBD1. The TCR originated in a man younger than 40 with acute COVID-19. The CDR3 loop reads CASSGSTLTDRASGELFF. CDR3 sequence (DNA): TGTGCCAGCAGTGGCTCAACTTTGACGGACAGGGCGAGCGGGGAGCTGTTTTTT.